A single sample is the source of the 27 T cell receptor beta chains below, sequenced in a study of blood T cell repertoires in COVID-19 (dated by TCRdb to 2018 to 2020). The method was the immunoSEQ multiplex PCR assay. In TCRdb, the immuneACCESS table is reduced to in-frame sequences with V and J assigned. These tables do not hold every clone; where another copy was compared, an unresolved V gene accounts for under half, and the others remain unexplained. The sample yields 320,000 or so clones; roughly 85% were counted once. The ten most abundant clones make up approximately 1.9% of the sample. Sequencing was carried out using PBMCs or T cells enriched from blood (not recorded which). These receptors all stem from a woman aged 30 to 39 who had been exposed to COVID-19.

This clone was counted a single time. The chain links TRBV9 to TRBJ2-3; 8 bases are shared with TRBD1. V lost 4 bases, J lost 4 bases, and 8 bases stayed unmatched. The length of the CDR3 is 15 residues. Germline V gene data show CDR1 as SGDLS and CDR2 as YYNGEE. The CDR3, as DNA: TGTGCCAGCAGCCCCCGGACAGGGACGGCAGATACGCAGTATTTT. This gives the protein CASSPRTGTADTQYF.

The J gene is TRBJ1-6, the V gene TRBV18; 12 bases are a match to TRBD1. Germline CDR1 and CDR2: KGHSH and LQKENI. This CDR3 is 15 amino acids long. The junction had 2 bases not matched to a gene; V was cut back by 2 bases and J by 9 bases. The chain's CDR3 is CASSPGTGGSSPLHF. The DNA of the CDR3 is TGTGCCAGCTCACCAGGGACAGGGGGCAGTTCACCCCTCCACTTT. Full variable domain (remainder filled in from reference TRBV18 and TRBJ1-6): NAGVMQNPRHLVRRRGQEARLRCSPMKGHSHVYWYRQLPEEGLKFMVYLQKENIIDESGMPKERFSAEFPKEGPSILRIQQVVRGDSAAYFCASSPGTGGSSPLHFGNGTRLTVT.

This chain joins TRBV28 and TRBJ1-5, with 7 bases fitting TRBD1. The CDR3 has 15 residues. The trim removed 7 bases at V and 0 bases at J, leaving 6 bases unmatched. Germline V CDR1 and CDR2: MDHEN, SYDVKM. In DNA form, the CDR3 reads TGTGCCAGCACCCAAACAGGGGATAGCAATCAGCCCCAGCATTTT. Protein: CASTQTGDSNQPQHF.

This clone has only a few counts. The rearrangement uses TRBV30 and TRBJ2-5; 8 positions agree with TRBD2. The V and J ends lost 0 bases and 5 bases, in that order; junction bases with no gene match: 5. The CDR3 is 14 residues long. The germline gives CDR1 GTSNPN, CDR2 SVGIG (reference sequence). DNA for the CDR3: TGTGCCTGGAGTGTACAGCGGGGGAGGGAGACCCAGTACTTC. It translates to CAWSVQRGRETQYF. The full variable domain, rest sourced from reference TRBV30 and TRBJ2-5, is SQTIHQWPATLVQPVGSPLSLECTVEGTSNPNLYWYRQAAGRGLQLLFYSVGIGQISSEVPQNLSASRPQDRQFILSSKKLLLSDSGFYLCAWSVQRGRETQYFGPGTRLLVL.

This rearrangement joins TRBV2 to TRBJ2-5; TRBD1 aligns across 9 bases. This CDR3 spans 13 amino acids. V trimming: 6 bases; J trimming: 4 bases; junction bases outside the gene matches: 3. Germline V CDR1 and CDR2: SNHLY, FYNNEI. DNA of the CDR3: TGTGCCAGCAGACCGGGACAGGGAGAGACCCAGTACTTC. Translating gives CASRPGQGETQYF.

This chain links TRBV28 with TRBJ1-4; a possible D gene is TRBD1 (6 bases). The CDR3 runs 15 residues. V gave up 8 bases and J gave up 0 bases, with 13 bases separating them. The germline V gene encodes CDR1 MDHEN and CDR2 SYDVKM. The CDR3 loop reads CASVKGGATNEKLFF. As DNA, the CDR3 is TGTGCCAGCGTTAAAGGGGGGGCAACTAATGAAAAACTGTTTTTT.

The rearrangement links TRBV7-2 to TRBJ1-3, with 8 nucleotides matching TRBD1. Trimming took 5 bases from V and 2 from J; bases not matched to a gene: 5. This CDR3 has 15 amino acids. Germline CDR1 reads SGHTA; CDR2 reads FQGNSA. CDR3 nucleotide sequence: TGTGCCAGCAGCCAGGACAGGGCGGCTGGAAACACCATATATTTT. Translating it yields CASSQDRAAGNTIYF.

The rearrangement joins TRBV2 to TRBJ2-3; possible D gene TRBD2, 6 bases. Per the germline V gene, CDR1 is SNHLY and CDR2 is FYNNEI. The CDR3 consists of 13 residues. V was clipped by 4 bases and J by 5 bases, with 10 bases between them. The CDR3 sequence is CASSGDSGDTQYF. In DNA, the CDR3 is TGTGCCAGCAGTGGGGACTCTGGAGATACGCAGTATTTT.

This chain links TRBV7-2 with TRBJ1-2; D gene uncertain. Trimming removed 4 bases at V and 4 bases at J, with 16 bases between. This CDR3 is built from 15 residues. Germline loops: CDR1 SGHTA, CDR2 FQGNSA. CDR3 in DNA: TGTGCCAGCAGCTCCCCCTCTCTAGAATCCTATGGCTACACCTTC. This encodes CASSSPSLESYGYTF.

CDR3 DNA: TGTGCCAGCAGCTCTACCGTGACACCCCGGTACTTC. Amino acid sequence: CASSSTVTPRYF. The chain recombines TRBV14 with TRBJ2-7; unclear D gene. V gave up 5 bases and J gave up 12 bases, with 17 bases separating them. The V gene's germline CDR1 is SGHDN and CDR2 FVKESK. This CDR3 is 12 amino acids long.

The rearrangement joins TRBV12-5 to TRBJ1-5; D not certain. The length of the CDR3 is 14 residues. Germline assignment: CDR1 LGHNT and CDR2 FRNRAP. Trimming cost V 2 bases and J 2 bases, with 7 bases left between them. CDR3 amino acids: CASGLSGGNQPQHF. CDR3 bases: TGTGCTAGTGGTTTGTCCGGGGGCAATCAGCCCCAGCATTTT.

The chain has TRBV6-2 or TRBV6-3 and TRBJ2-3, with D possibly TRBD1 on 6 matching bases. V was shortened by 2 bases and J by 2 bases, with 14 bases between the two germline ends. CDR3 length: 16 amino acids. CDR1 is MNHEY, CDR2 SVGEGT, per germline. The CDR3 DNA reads TGTGCCAGCAGTTACGGGTCCAGGGGCCTCACAGATACGCAGTATTTT. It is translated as CASSYGSRGLTDTQYF.

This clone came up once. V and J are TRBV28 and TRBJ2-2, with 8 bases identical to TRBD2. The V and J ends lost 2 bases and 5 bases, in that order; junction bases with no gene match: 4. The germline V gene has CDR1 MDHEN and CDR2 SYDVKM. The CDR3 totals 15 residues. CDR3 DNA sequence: TGTGCCAGCAGTTTAACTGGCGGGAGGACCGGGGAGCTGTTTTTT. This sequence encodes CASSLTGGRTGELFF.

CDR3 in amino acids: CASSLVASASYNEQFF. The CDR3 DNA reads as TGTGCCAGCAGCTTAGTCGCTAGCGCGAGCTACAATGAGCAGTTCTTC. This chain links TRBV7-6 with TRBJ2-1, with a possible D match to TRBD2 (6 bases). Between the trimmed V and J ends, which lost 1 base and 3 bases, there was a span of 13 bases. Germline V lookup: CDR1 SGHVS, CDR2 FNYEAQ. The CDR3 has 16 amino acids. The variable domain in full, completed from reference TRBV7-6 and TRBJ2-1, reads GAGVSQSPRYKVTKRGQDVALRCDPISGHVSLYWYRQALGQGPEFLTYFNYEAQQDKSGLPNDRFSAERPEGSISTLTIQRTEQRDSAMYRCASSLVASASYNEQFFGPGTRLTVL.

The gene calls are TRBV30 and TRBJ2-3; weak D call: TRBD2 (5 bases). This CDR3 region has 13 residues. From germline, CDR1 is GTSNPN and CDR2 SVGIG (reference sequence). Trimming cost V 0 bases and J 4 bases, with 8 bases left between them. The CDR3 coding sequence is TGTGCCTGGAGTGTAGACGGGGCAGATACGCAGTATTTT. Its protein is CAWSVDGADTQYF.

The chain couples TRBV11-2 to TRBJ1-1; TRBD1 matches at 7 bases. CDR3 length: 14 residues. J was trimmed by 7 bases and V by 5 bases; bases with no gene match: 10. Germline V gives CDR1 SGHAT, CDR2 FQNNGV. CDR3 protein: CASSQNRGAIEAFF. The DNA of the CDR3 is TGTGCCAGCAGCCAAAACAGGGGAGCGATTGAAGCTTTCTTT.

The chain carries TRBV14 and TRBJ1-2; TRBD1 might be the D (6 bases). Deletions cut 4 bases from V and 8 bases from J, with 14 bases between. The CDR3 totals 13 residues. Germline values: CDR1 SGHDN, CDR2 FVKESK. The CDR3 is CASSLSGGGGYTF. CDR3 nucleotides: TGTGCCAGCAGCCTATCCGGGGGGGGCGGCTACACCTTC.

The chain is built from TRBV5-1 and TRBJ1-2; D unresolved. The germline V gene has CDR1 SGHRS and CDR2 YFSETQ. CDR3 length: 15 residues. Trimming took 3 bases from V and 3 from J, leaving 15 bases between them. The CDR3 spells CASSWARGGDYGYTF. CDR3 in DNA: TGCGCCAGCAGCTGGGCTCGGGGTGGGGACTATGGCTACACCTTC. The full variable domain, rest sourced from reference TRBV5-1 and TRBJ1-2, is KAGVTQTPRYLIKTRGQQVTLSCSPISGHRSVSWYQQTPGQGLQFLFEYFSETQRNKGNFPGRFSGRQFSNSRSEMNVSTLELGDSALYLCASSWARGGDYGYTFGSGTRLTVV.

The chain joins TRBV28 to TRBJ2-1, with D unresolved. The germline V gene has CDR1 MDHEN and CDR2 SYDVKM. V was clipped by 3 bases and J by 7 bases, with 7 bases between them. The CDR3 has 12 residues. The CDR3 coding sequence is TGTGCCAGCAGTTTCACCAGGAATGAGCAGTTCTTC. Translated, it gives CASSFTRNEQFF.

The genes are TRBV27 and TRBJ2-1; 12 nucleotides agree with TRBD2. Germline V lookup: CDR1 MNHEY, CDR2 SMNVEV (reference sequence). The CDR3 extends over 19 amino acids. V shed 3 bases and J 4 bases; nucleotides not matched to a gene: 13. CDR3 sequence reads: CASSLMVLAGGLRYNEQFF. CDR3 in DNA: TGTGCCAGCAGTTTGATGGTTCTAGCGGGGGGGCTCCGGTACAATGAGCAGTTCTTC.

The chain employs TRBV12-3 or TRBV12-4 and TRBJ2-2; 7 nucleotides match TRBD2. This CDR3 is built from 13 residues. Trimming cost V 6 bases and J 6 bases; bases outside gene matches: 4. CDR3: CASSGGYAGELFF. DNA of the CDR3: TGTGCCAGCAGCGGGGGGTACGCCGGGGAGCTGTTTTTT.

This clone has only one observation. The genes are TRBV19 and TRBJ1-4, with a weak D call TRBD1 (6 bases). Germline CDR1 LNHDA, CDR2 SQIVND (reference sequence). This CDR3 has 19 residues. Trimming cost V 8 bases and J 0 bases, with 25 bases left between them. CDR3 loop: CASRYKTGDRTSTNEKLFF. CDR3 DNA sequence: TGTGCCAGTCGCTATAAGACAGGTGATCGTACCTCAACTAATGAAAAACTGTTTTTT.

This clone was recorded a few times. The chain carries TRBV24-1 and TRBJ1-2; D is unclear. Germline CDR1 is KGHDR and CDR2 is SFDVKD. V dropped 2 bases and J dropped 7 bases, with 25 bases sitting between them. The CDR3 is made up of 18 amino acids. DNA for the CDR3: TGTGCCACCAGTGATTACGAGAGTGGGAGTGAAGCTTCTATTGGCTACACCTTC. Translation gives CATSDYESGSEASIGYTF.

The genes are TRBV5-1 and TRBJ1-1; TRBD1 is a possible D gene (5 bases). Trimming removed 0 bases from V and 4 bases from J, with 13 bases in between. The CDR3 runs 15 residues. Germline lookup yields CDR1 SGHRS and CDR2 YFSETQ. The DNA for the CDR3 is TGCGCCAGCAGCTTGGCCAACCAGGGCGGCACTGAAGCTTTCTTT. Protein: CASSLANQGGTEAFF.

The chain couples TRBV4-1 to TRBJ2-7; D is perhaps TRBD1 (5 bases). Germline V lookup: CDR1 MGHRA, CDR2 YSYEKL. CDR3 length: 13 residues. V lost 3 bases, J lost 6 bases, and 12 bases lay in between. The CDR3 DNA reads TGCGCCAGCAGCCACCAGGGTAGGGGCGAGCAGTACTTC. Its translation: CASSHQGRGEQYF.

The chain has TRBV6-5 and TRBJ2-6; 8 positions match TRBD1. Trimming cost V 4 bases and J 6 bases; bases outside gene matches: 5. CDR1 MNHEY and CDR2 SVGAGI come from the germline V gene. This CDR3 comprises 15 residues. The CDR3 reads CASSSQGQEANVLTF. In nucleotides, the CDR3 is TGTGCCAGCAGTTCTCAGGGACAGGAGGCCAACGTCCTGACTTTC.

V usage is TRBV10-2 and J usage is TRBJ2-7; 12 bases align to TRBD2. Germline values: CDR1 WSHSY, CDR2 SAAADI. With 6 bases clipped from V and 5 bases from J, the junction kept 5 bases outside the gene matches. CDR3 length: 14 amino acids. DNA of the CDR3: TGCGCCAGCAGGGCTAGCGGGGGGGCCAACGAGCAGTACTTC. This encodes CASRASGGANEQYF.